This TCR beta chain was sequenced in a study of T cells in Graves' hyperthyroidism and ophthalmopathy. Study results and limitations: The model predicted ophthalmopathy a median around six months before onset.

There were TCR beta CDR3 regions amplified from RNA transcripts. HTBI primers were the set used in a first-round RT-PCR of the TCR CDR3. MiXCR, applied by TCRdb to the multiplex PCR reads, yields one record per CDR3 protein. Of approximately 600,000 distinct CDR3 sequences in the sample, 15% to 20% were seen once. At least ten counts were recorded for this clonotype. Its specificity is not known. Sequencing input: blood. The source is a woman aged 30 to 39 with Graves' hyperthyroidism.

The CDR3 sequence is CAIQGAREQYF. The CDR3 region has the DNA TGTGCCATACAGGGGGCGAGGGAGCAGTACTTC. This chain joins TRBV28 and TRBJ2-7, with 9 bases identical to TRBD1. Looked up from germline, CDR1 is MDHEN and CDR2 is SYDVKM. V was clipped by 10 bases and J by 7 bases; unmatched bases: 5. The CDR3 runs to 11 residues.